This note documents a single TCR beta chain sequence. Its specificity is unknown. The same CDR3 can be traced to other DNA sequences in this sample. The data are from a study of PD-1 blockade in classical Hodgkin lymphoma. Study observations and caveats: Causes of the repertoire differences remain undefined, possibly disease activity or prior therapy.

Time point denoted: cycle 4 day 1 (C4D1), after five to seven weeks of nivolumab. Brentuximab vedotin exposure varied among the patients, all of whom had relapsed after autologous stem cell transplantation. Magnetic negative selection was used to purify CD4+ T cells from PBMCs that had been thawed. Here immunoSEQ multiplex PCR was the method, and the copy in TCRdb shows in-frame clones only, minus some. This sample has 25,000 to 35,000 clones; approximately 80% occur once, and the top ten carry approximately 0.62%. Per germline, CDR1 SGHRS and CDR2 YFSETQ. This CDR3 comprises 14 residues. The V and J ends lost 0 bases and 2 bases respectively, with 6 bases between them.

The receptor comes from a human donor with classical Hodgkin lymphoma. The J gene is TRBJ1-5, the V gene TRBV5-1; no clear D gene. The sample was CD4+ T cells from blood, taken before the fourth cycle of nivolumab. This CDR3 is CASSLEGGNQPQHF. The CDR3 DNA reads TGCGCCAGCAGCTTGGAGGGCGGCAATCAGCCCCAGCATTTT.